These T cell receptor beta chains were read from a single sample in a study of T cells expressing NK-cell markers. No DNA is given; TCRdb re-called the 5' RACE reads and lists each CDR3 protein once. Its table records around 260,000 distinct CDR3 sequences. The sequenced sample was blood T cells: a sorted CD56 or NKG2C T cell subset, CD4+ or CD8+ T cells, or bulk PBMC T cells (not recorded which). Receptors were obtained from a woman aged 18 to 75 in good health. Each CDR3 is given with its conserved first and last residue. The order of the fields is J gene, V gene, CDR3 protein.

TRBJ2-5 | TRBV19 | CATEGAEETQYF
TRBJ2-3 | TRBV5-4 | CASNPSTDRGATDTQYF
TRBJ1-1 | TRBV24-1 | CATRGVQTEAFF
TRBJ2-3 | TRBV6-1 | CASSDARTSGSGGTQYF
TRBJ2-5 | TRBV7-2 | CASSPRGPGEIRFQYF
TRBJ2-4 | TRBV20-1 | CSAIGSGRRENIQYF
TRBJ2-7 | TRBV4-3 | CASSQDGAGHQAEQYF
TRBJ2-2 | TRBV5-1 | CASLGGNTGELFF
TRBJ2-2 | TRBV6-5 | CASSFVQGIAGELFF
TRBJ2-1 | TRBV12-3/TRBV12-4 | CASSFVWLAAHYNEQFF
TRBJ2-7 | TRBV12-3/TRBV12-4 | CASSQSREGSYEQYF
TRBJ2-1 | TRBV3-1 | CASSPRLAGPSYEQFF
TRBJ2-5 | TRBV5-1 | CASSLISASLYSQETQYF
TRBJ2-5 | TRBV11-2 | CASSFRLAGGEETQYF